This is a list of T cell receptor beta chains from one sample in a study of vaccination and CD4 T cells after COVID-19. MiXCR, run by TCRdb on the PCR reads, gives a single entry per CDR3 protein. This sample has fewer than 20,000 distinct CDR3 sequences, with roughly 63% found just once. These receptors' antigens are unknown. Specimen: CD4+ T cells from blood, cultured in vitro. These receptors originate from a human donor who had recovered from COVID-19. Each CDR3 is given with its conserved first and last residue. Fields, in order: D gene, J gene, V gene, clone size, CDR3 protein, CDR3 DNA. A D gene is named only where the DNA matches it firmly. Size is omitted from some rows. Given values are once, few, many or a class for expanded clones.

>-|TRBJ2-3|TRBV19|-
CASSTPGQGRTDTQYF
TGTGCCAGTAGTACTCCGGGGCAGGGCCGCACAGATACGCAGTATTTT
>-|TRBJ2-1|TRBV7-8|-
CASSWGGLYNEQFF
TGTGCCAGCAGCTGGGGCGGCCTCTACAATGAGCAGTTCTTC
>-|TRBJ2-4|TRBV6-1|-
CASSPGSSKNIQYF
TGTGCCAGCAGCCCGGGGAGTTCCAAAAACATTCAGTACTTC
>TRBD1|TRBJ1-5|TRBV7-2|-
CASSLQGAPLQPQHF
TGTGCCAGCAGCTTACAGGGGGCGCCGCTCCAGCCCCAGCATTTT
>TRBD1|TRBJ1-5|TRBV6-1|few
CASRTRGDSNQPQHF
TGTGCCAGCAGGACCAGGGGGGATAGCAATCAGCCCCAGCATTTT
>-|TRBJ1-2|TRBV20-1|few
CSARYWDWKNYGYTF
TGCAGTGCTAGATATTGGGATTGGAAGAACTATGGCTACACCTTC
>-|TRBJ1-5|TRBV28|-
CASSFTAGVNQPQHF
TGTGCCAGCAGTTTTACGGCAGGGGTTAATCAGCCCCAGCATTTT
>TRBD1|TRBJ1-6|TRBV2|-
CASSAPSLTGGRFSPLHF
TGTGCCAGCAGCGCACCTTCTCTGACAGGGGGCCGGTTTTCACCCCTCCACTTT
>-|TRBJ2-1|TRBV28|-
CASGTSYRYNEQFF
TGTGCCAGCGGAACATCCTACCGGTACAATGAGCAGTTCTTC
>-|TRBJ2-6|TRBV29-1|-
CSVGDGIFSGTNVLTF
TGCAGCGTTGGGGACGGAATCTTTTCTGGGACCAACGTCCTGACTTTC
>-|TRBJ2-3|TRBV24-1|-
CATSDLVTDTQYF
TGTGCCACCAGTGATCTTGTCACAGATACGCAGTATTTT
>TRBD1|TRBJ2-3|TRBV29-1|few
CSVTTGAWGDTQYF
TGCAGCGTCACCACAGGGGCCTGGGGAGATACGCAGTATTTT
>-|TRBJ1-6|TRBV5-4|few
CASSFLTSSYNSPLHF
TGTGCCAGCAGCTTCTTGACCAGCTCCTATAATTCACCCCTCCACTTT
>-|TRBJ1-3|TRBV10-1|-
CASSDNASGNTIYF
TGCGCCAGCAGTGATAATGCCTCTGGAAACACCATATATTTT
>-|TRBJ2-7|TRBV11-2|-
CASSRSGIYEQYF
TGTGCCAGCAGCCGGTCAGGGATCTACGAGCAGTACTTC
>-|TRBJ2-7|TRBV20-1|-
CSAGFSSSGAYEQYF
TGCAGTGCTGGTTTCTCTAGTTCCGGGGCCTACGAGCAGTACTTC
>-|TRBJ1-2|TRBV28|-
CASSLPQGRYGYTF
TGTGCCAGCAGTTTACCCCAGGGGAGGTATGGCTACACCTTC
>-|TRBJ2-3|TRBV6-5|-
CASSSPLTSTDTQYF
TGTGCCAGCAGTTCCCCCCTAACTAGCACAGATACGCAGTATTTT
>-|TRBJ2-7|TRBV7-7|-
CASSLSGPPAEQYF
TGTGCTAGCAGCTTATCCGGGCCCCCGGCGGAGCAGTACTTC
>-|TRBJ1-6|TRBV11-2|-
CASSLEAASSYNSPLHF
TGTGCCAGCAGCTTAGAGGCAGCCAGCTCCTATAATTCACCCCTCCACTTT
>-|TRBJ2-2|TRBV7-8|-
CASSPGAGNTGELFF
TGTGCCAGCAGCCCAGGGGCAGGGAACACCGGGGAGCTGTTTTTT
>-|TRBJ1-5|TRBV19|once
CASRLDDGPNQPQHF
TGTGCCAGCCGGTTGGACGACGGCCCCAATCAGCCCCAGCATTTT
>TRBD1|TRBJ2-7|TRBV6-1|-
CASSRRQGSYEQYF
TGTGCCAGCAGTCGGCGACAGGGCTCCTACGAGCAGTACTTC
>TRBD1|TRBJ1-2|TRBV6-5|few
CASSYSTGNGYTF
TGTGCCAGCAGTTACTCGACAGGGAATGGCTACACCTTC
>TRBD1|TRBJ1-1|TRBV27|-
CASSLRGTGGVGTEAFF
TGTGCCAGCAGTTTAAGGGGGACAGGGGGCGTTGGGACTGAAGCTTTCTTT
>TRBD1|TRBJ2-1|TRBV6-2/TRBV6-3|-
CASSFPMDRARPANEQFF
TGTGCCAGCAGTTTCCCCATGGACAGGGCGCGACCCGCGAATGAGCAGTTCTTC
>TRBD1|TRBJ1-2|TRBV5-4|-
CASSLARGTNYGYTF
TGTGCCAGCAGCTTGGCCAGGGGGACTAACTATGGCTACACCTTC
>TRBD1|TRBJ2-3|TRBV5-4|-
CASSLQGAILADTQYF
TGTGCCAGCAGCCTCCAGGGGGCGATACTCGCAGATACGCAGTATTTT
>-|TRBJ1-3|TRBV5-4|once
CASSLGNRESGNTIYF
TGCGCCAGCAGCTTGGGGAACAGGGAATCTGGAAACACCATATATTTT
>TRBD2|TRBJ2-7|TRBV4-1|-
CASSQVVTGTSIYEQYF
TGCGCCAGCAGCCAAGTCGTAACCGGGACTAGTATTTACGAGCAGTACTTC
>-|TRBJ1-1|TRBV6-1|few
CASSEKRTAEAFF
TGTGCCAGCAGTGAAAAAAGGACAGCTGAAGCTTTCTTT
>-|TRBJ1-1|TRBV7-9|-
CASSPMDGNTEAFF
TGTGCCAGCAGCCCCATGGACGGGAACACTGAAGCTTTCTTT
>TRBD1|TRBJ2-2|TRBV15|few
CATSRDRALTGELFF
TGTGCCACCAGCCGGGACAGGGCCCTAACCGGGGAGCTGTTTTTT
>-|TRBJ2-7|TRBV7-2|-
CASRPSFGPYEQYF
TGTGCCAGCAGGCCCTCTTTTGGCCCGTACGAGCAGTACTTC
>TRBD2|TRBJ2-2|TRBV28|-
CASSGYPGGGSGELFF
TGTGCCAGCAGTGGATACCCTGGGGGGGGGAGCGGGGAGCTGTTTTTT
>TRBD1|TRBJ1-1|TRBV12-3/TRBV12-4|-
CASSPQDREDTEAFF
TGTGCCAGCAGTCCGCAAGACAGGGAGGACACTGAAGCTTTCTTT
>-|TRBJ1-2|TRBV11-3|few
CASSLGTEYGYTF
TGTGCCAGCAGCTTAGGGACGGAGTATGGCTACACCTTC
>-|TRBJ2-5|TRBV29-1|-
CSVDWGAQETQYF
TGCAGCGTTGATTGGGGAGCCCAAGAGACCCAGTACTTC
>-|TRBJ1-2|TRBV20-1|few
CSAPGRRDYGYTF
TGCAGTGCCCCCGGACGACGGGACTATGGCTACACCTTC
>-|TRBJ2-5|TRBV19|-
CASTNPPSETQYF
TGTGCCAGTACCAATCCCCCTTCCGAGACCCAGTACTTC
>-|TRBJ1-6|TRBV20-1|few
CSAAARDRGSYNSPLHF
TGCAGTGCGGCCGCCCGGGACCGCGGCTCCTATAATTCACCCCTCCACTTT
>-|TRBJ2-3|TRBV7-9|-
CASSLLQNTQYF
TGTGCCAGCAGCTTGTTGCAGAACACGCAGTATTTT
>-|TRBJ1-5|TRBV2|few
CASSEGGNQPQHF
TGTGCCAGCAGTGAAGGGGGGAATCAGCCCCAGCATTTT
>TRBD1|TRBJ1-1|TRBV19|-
CASSMSGTGANTEAFF
TGTGCCAGTAGTATGTCCGGGACAGGGGCGAACACTGAAGCTTTCTTT
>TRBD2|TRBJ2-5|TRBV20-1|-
CSASPPRGRGTQYF
TGCAGTGCTAGTCCCCCTCGCGGGAGAGGGACCCAGTACTTC
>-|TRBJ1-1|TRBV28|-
CASSLTVTEAFF
TGTGCCAGCAGTTTAACAGTCACTGAAGCTTTCTTT
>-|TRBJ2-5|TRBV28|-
CASSQSKETQYF
TGTGCCAGCAGTCAGAGTAAAGAGACCCAGTACTTC
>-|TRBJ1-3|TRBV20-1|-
CSAHGSSAGNTIYF
TGCAGTGCCCACGGTAGCAGCGCTGGAAACACCATATATTTT
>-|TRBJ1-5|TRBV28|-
CASSTAGGSNQPQHF
TGTGCCAGCAGTACCGCTGGGGGGAGCAATCAGCCCCAGCATTTT
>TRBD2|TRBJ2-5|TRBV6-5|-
CASSYSGAGGRQETQYF
TGTGCCAGCAGTTACTCCGGGGCGGGGGGGCGTCAAGAGACCCAGTACTTC
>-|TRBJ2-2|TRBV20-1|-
CSATDGTGELFF
TGCAGTGCTACTGACGGCACCGGGGAGCTGTTTTTT